In this sample, the clone carrying this T cell receptor beta chain turned up many times. Its antigen is unknown. The library was built from approximately 400 ng RNA with molecular barcoded adaptors for alpha/delta and beta/gamma chains. TCRdb called the reads again in MiXCR, with one record for every CDR3 protein. The table has under 80,000 distinct CDR3 sequences, around 21% seen once. The data belong to a study of read filtering for tumor transcriptome and immune sequencing. General study points: Even smaller IR-seq throughput identified most shared clonotypes.

The ends lost 5 bases at V and 1 base at J; junction bases unmatched: 4. Germline lookup yields CDR1 SEHNR and CDR2 FQNEAQ (reference sequence). There are 15 residues in the CDR3. The sequence was obtained from a donor aged 40 or older with multiple myeloma. The specimen was a population of CD138-negative cells sorted from bone marrow. The rearrangement uses TRBV7-9 and TRBJ1-4; 7 bases fit TRBD1. The CDR3 DNA sequence: TGTGCCAGCAGCCGTAGGACAGGAACTAATGAAAAACTGTTTTTT. Amino acids: CASSRRTGTNEKLFF.